These 29 T cell receptor beta chains came from one sample sequenced in a study of OX40 agonist ivuxolimab in advanced cancers. Sequencing used immunoSEQ multiplex PCR; TCRdb keeps in-frame clones, though not all of them. The table has tens of thousands of clones, roughly nine tenths seen once. This specimen was CD4+ or CD8+ T cells sorted from blood, taken in a trial of the OX40 agonist ivuxolimab. The receptors come from an adult with an advanced solid tumor such as melanoma, head and neck, liver or kidney cancer.

The chain couples TRBV20-1 to TRBJ2-7; possibly TRBD1 for D (5 bases). The V end was cut by 6 bases, the J end by 2 bases, with 8 bases between. CDR3 size: 11 residues. Looked up from germline, CDR1 is DFQATT and CDR2 is SNEGSKA (reference sequence). The CDR3 DNA reads as TGCAGTGCGACAGATGCCTACGAGCAGTACTTC. This sequence encodes CSATDAYEQYF.

The V gene is TRBV13, the J gene TRBJ1-1; D is uncertain. Looked up from germline, CDR1 is PRHDT and CDR2 is FYEKMQ (reference sequence). The CDR3 has 12 residues. V lost 0 bases and J 7 bases, leaving 6 bases between the germline ends. The CDR3 is CASSLGVGEAFF. CDR3 bases: TGTGCCAGCAGCTTAGGGGTGGGTGAAGCTTTCTTT.

This sequence joins TRBV7-9 and TRBJ2-1; 9 bases fit TRBD2. This CDR3 has 14 residues. Germline V gives CDR1 SEHNR, CDR2 FQNEAQ (reference sequence). J lost 9 bases, V lost 1 base, and 4 bases had no gene match. The CDR3 spells CASSLELAGGEQFF. CDR3 DNA sequence: TGTGCCAGCAGCTTAGAACTAGCGGGCGGTGAGCAGTTCTTC.

The chain combines TRBV6-5 with TRBJ2-7; D is unresolved. The CDR3 is 13 amino acids. V shed 0 bases and J shed 3 bases, with 6 bases lying between them. Germline CDR1 and CDR2: MNHEY and SVGAGI. CDR3 amino acids: CASSYSPNYEQYF. The CDR3 DNA reads TGTGCCAGCAGTTACTCCCCGAACTACGAGCAGTACTTC.

The genes are TRBV10-3 and TRBJ2-1, with unresolved D. CDR1 and CDR2 (germline): ENHRY, SYGVKD. Between the trimmed V and J ends, which lost 10 bases and 2 bases, there was a span of 12 bases. The CDR3 totals 13 residues. This CDR3 is CATEGLAYNEQFF. CDR3 sequence (DNA): TGTGCCACCGAAGGTCTGGCCTACAATGAGCAGTTCTTC.

A single count supports this clone. J is TRBJ2-7 and V is TRBV4-1; D is undetermined. CDR1 and CDR2 (germline): MGHRA, YSYEKL. The ends were cut back, 0 bases at V and 3 bases at J, with 9 bases in the middle. The CDR3 length is 14 residues. CDR3 sequence reads: CASSQDDLGYEQYF. CDR3 DNA: TGCGCCAGCAGCCAAGATGACCTAGGCTACGAGCAGTACTTC.

The chain uses TRBV28 and TRBJ1-5, with 7 bases matching TRBD1. Germline values: CDR1 MDHEN, CDR2 SYDVKM. There are 15 residues in the CDR3. V lost 6 bases to trimming and J lost 0 bases; unmatched junction nucleotides: 5. The CDR3 protein is CASRTGTDSNQPQHF. The CDR3 DNA follows: TGTGCCAGCAGGACCGGGACAGATAGCAATCAGCCCCAGCATTTT. Full variable domain (outside the CDR3, taken from reference TRBV28 and TRBJ1-5): DVKVTQSSRYLVKRTGEKVFLECVQDMDHENMFWYRQDPGLGLRLIYFSYDVKMKEKGDIPEGYSVSREKKERFSLILESASTNQTSMYLCASRTGTDSNQPQHFGDGTRLSIL.

The chain links TRBV15 to TRBJ2-3; D call uncertain. Per germline, CDR1 LNHNV and CDR2 YYDKDF (reference sequence). Trimming removed 3 bases from V and 0 bases from J, with 10 bases in between. This CDR3 region has 15 residues. The CDR3 reads CATSRSRGSTDTQYF. As DNA, the CDR3 is TGTGCCACCAGCAGGAGTCGTGGTAGCACAGATACGCAGTATTTT.

V gene TRBV19 combines with J gene TRBJ2-1, with 15 bases identical to TRBD2. Germline assignment: CDR1 LNHDA and CDR2 SQIVND (reference sequence). This CDR3 contains 15 residues. The trim removed 6 bases at V and 9 bases at J, leaving 6 bases unmatched. CDR3 sequence reads: CASSPLGLAGGEQFF. The CDR3 nucleotides are TGTGCCAGTAGCCCTTTGGGACTAGCGGGAGGTGAGCAGTTCTTC.

J is TRBJ2-1 and V is TRBV30; D not resolved. Between the trimmed V and J ends, which lost 5 bases and 7 bases, there was a span of 12 bases. In germline, CDR1 is GTSNPN, CDR2 SVGIG (reference sequence). The CDR3 sequence is 12 residues long. In DNA form, the CDR3 reads TGTGCCTGGGACCTAACGAGAAATGAGCAGTTCTTC. Translated, it gives CAWDLTRNEQFF.

The chain uses TRBV27 and TRBJ2-2; 10 bases are shared with TRBD2. V lost 8 bases, J lost 4 bases, and 7 bases stayed unmatched. Germline loops: CDR1 MNHEY, CDR2 SMNVEV (reference sequence). The CDR3 length is 15 residues. CDR3 in amino acids: CASYPGLASTGELFF. The CDR3 DNA reads as TGTGCCAGCTATCCGGGACTAGCGTCCACCGGGGAGCTGTTTTTT.

This clone was seen only once. The chain recombines TRBV7-9 with TRBJ1-1; D call uncertain. Germline V gene data show CDR1 as SEHNR and CDR2 as FQNEAQ (reference sequence). The CDR3 sequence is 12 residues long. Trimming left V 0 bases short and J 7 bases short, with 6 bases between. Written as DNA, the CDR3 is TGTGCCAGCAGCTTAGCCGAGATTGAAGCTTTCTTT. Amino acid sequence: CASSLAEIEAFF.

The chain joins TRBV9 to TRBJ2-7; 7 bases align to TRBD2. From germline, CDR1 is SGDLS and CDR2 YYNGEE. After removal of 2 bases from V and 5 bases from J, the junction contained 10 bases not matched to a gene. The CDR3 is made up of 15 amino acids. This CDR3 reads CASSVGGGQTHEQYF. CDR3 nucleotides: TGTGCCAGCAGCGTGGGGGGAGGGCAGACCCACGAGCAGTACTTC.

The rearrangement uses TRBV4-3 and TRBJ2-4, with no clear D. The CDR3 covers 14 residues. Trimming stripped 0 bases from V and 9 bases from J, with 12 bases between. Germline V gene data show CDR1 as LGHNA and CDR2 as YSLEER. CDR3 region: CASSQDHPITIQYF. DNA of the CDR3: TGCGCCAGCAGCCAAGATCATCCGATAACCATTCAGTACTTC.

This chain joins TRBV4-2 and TRBJ2-4, with 7 bases matching TRBD2. The V segment lost 8 bases and the J segment 3 bases; nucleotides outside the gene matches: 7. This CDR3 comprises 14 residues. CDR1 LGHNA and CDR2 YNFKEQ come from the germline V gene. CDR3 amino acids: CASAERDDKNIQYF. Written as DNA, the CDR3 is TGTGCCAGCGCAGAGCGGGATGACAAAAACATTCAGTACTTC.

V usage is TRBV7-9 and J usage is TRBJ2-1; TRBD1 is a possible D gene (5 bases). This CDR3 has 16 residues. V shed 0 bases and J shed 4 bases, with 13 bases lying between them. Germline V gene lookup returns CDR1 SEHNR and CDR2 FQNEAQ (reference sequence). DNA of the CDR3: TGTGCCAGCAGCTTAGCGGCAGGGCCCGGGTACAATGAGCAGTTCTTC. This translates into CASSLAAGPGYNEQFF. The full variable domain, rest sourced from reference TRBV7-9 and TRBJ2-1, is DTGVSQNPRHKITKRGQNVTFRCDPISEHNRLYWYRQTLGQGPEFLTYFQNEAQLEKSRLLSDRFSAERPKGSFSTLEIQRTEQGDSAMYLCASSLAAGPGYNEQFFGPGTRLTVL.

The rearrangement uses TRBV28 and TRBJ2-3, with TRBD2 matching 10 bases. Germline CDR1 and CDR2: MDHEN and SYDVKM. The CDR3 is 16 amino acids. V gave up 3 bases and J gave up 1 base; unmatched junction bases: 4. CDR3 DNA sequence: TGTGCCAGCAGTTTCCTTGGGACTAGCGGCACAGATACGCAGTATTTT. Protein sequence: CASSFLGTSGTDTQYF. Looking up the rest from reference TRBV28 and TRBJ2-3 gives the full variable domain: DVKVTQSSRYLVKRTGEKVFLECVQDMDHENMFWYRQDPGLGLRLIYFSYDVKMKEKGDIPEGYSVSREKKERFSLILESASTNQTSMYLCASSFLGTSGTDTQYFGPGTRLTVL.

CDR3 in amino acids: CASSFGVEQYF. The CDR3 DNA follows: TGTGCCAGCAGCTTCGGCGTCGAGCAGTACTTC. The chain employs TRBV7-9 and TRBJ2-7; D ambiguous. CDR3 length equals 11 residues. CDR1 SEHNR and CDR2 FQNEAQ come from the germline V gene (reference sequence). Trimming cost V 3 bases and J 6 bases, with 6 bases left between them.

Here the CDR3 DNA reads TGCGCCAGCAGCTCCGGACAGGGGGCCACTGAAGCTTTCTTT. Its protein product is CASSSGQGATEAFF. V usage is TRBV5-1 and J usage is TRBJ1-1; 11 bases line up with TRBD1. CDR1 is SGHRS, CDR2 YFSETQ, per germline. V shed 3 bases, J shed 4 bases, and the junction held 2 bases outside the gene matches. This CDR3 is built from 14 residues.

The chain recombines TRBV7-9 with TRBJ1-5; 7 positions agree with TRBD1. CDR1 is SEHNR and CDR2 is FQNEAQ in the germline V gene (reference sequence). This CDR3 has 17 residues. After removal of 4 bases from V and 1 base from J, the junction contained 10 bases not matched to a gene. CDR3 amino acids: CASSSTVEGASNQPQHF. CDR3 DNA: TGTGCCAGCAGCTCCACGGTGGAGGGGGCAAGCAATCAGCCCCAGCATTTT.

The V and J genes are TRBV14 and TRBJ2-7, with a possible D match to TRBD1 (6 bases). This CDR3 comprises 13 residues. The ends were cut back, 5 bases at V and 5 bases at J, with 13 bases in the middle. Germline CDR1 and CDR2: SGHDN and FVKESK. CDR3 sequence: CASSFGQYHEQYF. The DNA of the CDR3 is TGTGCCAGCAGCTTCGGACAGTACCACGAGCAGTACTTC.

The CDR3 loop is CASSLSGQGRERQPYEQYF. DNA of the CDR3: TGTGCCAGCAGTTTATCGGGACAGGGGCGGGAGCGGCAGCCCTACGAGCAGTACTTC. The gene calls are TRBV27 and TRBJ2-7; 10 bases align to TRBD1. The CDR3 contains 19 residues. Germline V gene data show CDR1 as MNHEY and CDR2 as SMNVEV (reference sequence). The V gene end was trimmed by 0 bases and the J gene end by 2 bases; junction bases not matched to a gene: 13.

The chain carries TRBV6-5 and TRBJ1-6; perhaps TRBD1 as D (6 bases). V lost 2 bases and J 10 bases, leaving 9 bases between the germline ends. This CDR3 comprises 13 residues. Germline lookup yields CDR1 MNHEY and CDR2 SVGAGI. In nucleotides, the CDR3 is TGTGCCAGCAGTTACAGACAGGACTCACCCCTCCACTTT. This codes for CASSYRQDSPLHF.

The chain uses TRBV28 and TRBJ2-7, with 8 bases matching TRBD1. This CDR3 contains 15 residues. V lost 5 bases to trimming and J lost 5 bases; unmatched junction nucleotides: 11. Germline V CDR1 and CDR2: MDHEN, SYDVKM. The CDR3 DNA reads as TGTGCCAGCAGTGAAGTGGGGCAGGGGGCCGACGAGCAGTACTTC. Protein: CASSEVGQGADEQYF.

The genes are TRBV28 and TRBJ2-1; D remains unclear. Looked up from germline, CDR1 is MDHEN and CDR2 is SYDVKM. Trimming stripped 7 bases from V and 4 bases from J, with 11 bases between. This CDR3 has 13 residues. The CDR3 region is CASTMAGYNEQFF. The CDR3 coding sequence is TGTGCCAGCACTATGGCTGGTTACAATGAGCAGTTCTTC.

V usage is TRBV4-1 and J usage is TRBJ2-7; the D gene is possibly TRBD1 (5 bases). The CDR3 has 15 residues. Looked up from germline, CDR1 is MGHRA and CDR2 is YSYEKL. Between the trimmed V and J ends, which lost 0 bases and 0 bases, there was a span of 9 bases. This CDR3 is CASSQDTQASYEQYF. The CDR3 DNA reads as TGCGCCAGCAGCCAAGATACACAGGCCTCCTACGAGCAGTACTTC.

Only one count was recorded for this clone. The chain is built from TRBV7-9 and TRBJ2-5; tentative D call: TRBD2 (5 bases). In germline, CDR1 is SEHNR, CDR2 FQNEAQ (reference sequence). Trimming took 0 bases from V and 5 from J, leaving 13 bases between them. This CDR3 is built from 15 residues. CDR3 bases: TGTGCCAGCAGCTTAGCCCGGAGGTTGGGTGAGACCCAGTACTTC. The encoded protein is CASSLARRLGETQYF.

This clone has only a few counts. This rearrangement joins TRBV6-4 to TRBJ2-1; 9 bases are shared with TRBD2. Trimming took 3 bases from V and 3 from J; bases not matched to a gene: 3. The germline CDR1 and CDR2 sequences are MRHNA and SNTAGT. The CDR3 runs 15 residues. The DNA for the CDR3 is TGTGCCAGCAGTGAACTAGCGGGCGACTACAATGAGCAGTTCTTC. Translating it yields CASSELAGDYNEQFF.

The rearrangement uses TRBV4-1 and TRBJ2-5; D is possibly TRBD2 (5 bases). Germline loops: CDR1 MGHRA, CDR2 YSYEKL. The V end lost 1 base, the J end lost 4 bases, and 7 bases lay between the germline ends. The CDR3 length is 13 residues. The CDR3, as DNA: TGCGCCAGCAGCCAAGGAGGGTTAGAGACCCAGTACTTC. Translating gives CASSQGGLETQYF.